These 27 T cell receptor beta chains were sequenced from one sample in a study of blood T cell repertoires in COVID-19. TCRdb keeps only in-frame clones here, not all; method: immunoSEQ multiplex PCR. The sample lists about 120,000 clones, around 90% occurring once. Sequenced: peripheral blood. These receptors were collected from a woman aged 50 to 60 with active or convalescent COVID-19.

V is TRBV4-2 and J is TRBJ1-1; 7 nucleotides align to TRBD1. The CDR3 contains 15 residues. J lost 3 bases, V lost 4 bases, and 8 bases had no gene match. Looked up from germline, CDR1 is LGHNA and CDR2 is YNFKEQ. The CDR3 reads CASSLSHRGDTEAFF. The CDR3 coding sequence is TGTGCCAGCAGCCTTTCCCACAGGGGCGACACTGAAGCTTTCTTT.

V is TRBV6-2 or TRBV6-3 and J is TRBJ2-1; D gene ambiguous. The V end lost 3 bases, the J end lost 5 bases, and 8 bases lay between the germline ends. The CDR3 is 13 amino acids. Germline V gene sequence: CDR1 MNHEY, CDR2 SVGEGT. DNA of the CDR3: TGTGCCAGCAGTTATATCACTAACAATGAGCAGTTCTTC. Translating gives CASSYITNNEQFF.

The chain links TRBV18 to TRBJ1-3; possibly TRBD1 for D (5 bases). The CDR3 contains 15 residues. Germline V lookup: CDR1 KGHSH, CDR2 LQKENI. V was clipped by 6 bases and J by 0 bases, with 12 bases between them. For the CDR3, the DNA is TGTGCCAGCTCGGGGCAGGGCCTCTCTGGAAACACCATATATTTT. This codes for CASSGQGLSGNTIYF. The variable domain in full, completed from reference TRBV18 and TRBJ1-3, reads NAGVMQNPRHLVRRRGQEARLRCSPMKGHSHVYWYRQLPEEGLKFMVYLQKENIIDESGMPKERFSAEFPKEGPSILRIQQVVRGDSAAYFCASSGQGLSGNTIYFGEGSWLTVV.

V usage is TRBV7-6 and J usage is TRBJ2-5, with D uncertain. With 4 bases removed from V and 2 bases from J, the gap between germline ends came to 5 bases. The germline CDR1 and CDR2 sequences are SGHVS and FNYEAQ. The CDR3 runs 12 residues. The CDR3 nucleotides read TGTGCCAGCAGCTCCCCGCAAGAGACCCAGTACTTC. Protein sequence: CASSSPQETQYF. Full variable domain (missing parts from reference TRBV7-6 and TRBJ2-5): GAGVSQSPRYKVTKRGQDVALRCDPISGHVSLYWYRQALGQGPEFLTYFNYEAQQDKSGLPNDRFSAERPEGSISTLTIQRTEQRDSAMYRCASSSPQETQYFGPGTRLLVL.

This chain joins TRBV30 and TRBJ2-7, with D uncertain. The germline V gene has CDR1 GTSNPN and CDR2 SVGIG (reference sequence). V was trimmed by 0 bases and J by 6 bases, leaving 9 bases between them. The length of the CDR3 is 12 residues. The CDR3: CAWSVLRTEQYF. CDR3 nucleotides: TGTGCCTGGAGTGTTCTACGTACCGAGCAGTACTTC.

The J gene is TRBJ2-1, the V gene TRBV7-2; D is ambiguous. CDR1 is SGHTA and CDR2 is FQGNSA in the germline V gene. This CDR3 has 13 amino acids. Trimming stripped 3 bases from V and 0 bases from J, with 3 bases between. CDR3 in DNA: TGTGCCAGCAGCTTTAACTCCTACAATGAGCAGTTCTTC. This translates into CASSFNSYNEQFF.

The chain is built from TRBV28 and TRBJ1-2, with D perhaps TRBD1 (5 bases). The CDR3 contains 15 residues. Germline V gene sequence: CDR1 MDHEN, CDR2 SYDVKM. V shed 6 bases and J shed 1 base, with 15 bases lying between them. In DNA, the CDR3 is TGTGCCAGCAGCTTCCCCCGGGGGTATAACTATGGCTACACCTTC. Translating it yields CASSFPRGYNYGYTF.

The CDR3 DNA sequence: TGTGCCAGCAGCTTAAACAGGGGCGGCACTGAAGCTTTCTTT. It codes for CASSLNRGGTEAFF. The V and J genes are TRBV5-4 and TRBJ1-1, with 7 nucleotides matching TRBD1. Germline CDR1 reads SGHNT; CDR2 reads YYREEE (reference sequence). Trimming at V came to 2 bases and at J to 4 bases, leaving 5 bases not matched to a gene. This CDR3 is 14 amino acids long.

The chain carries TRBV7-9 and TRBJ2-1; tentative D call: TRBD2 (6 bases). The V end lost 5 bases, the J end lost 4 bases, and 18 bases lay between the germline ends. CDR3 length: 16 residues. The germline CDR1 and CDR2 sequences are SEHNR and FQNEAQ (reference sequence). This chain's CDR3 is CASSPGTSLGYNEQFF. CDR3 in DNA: TGTGCCAGCAGCCCCGGGACTTCCCTGGGGTACAATGAGCAGTTCTTC.

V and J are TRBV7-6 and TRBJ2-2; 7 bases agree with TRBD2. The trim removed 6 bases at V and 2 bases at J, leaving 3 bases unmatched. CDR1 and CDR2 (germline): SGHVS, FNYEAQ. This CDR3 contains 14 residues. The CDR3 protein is CASRREYNTGELFF. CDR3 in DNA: TGTGCCAGCAGGCGGGAGTACAACACCGGGGAGCTGTTTTTT.

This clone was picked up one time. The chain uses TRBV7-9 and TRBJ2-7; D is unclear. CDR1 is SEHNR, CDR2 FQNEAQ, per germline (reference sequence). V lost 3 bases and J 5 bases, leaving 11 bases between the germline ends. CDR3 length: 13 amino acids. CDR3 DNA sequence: TGTGCCAGCAGCTTCGGCGGTCCTAACGAGCAGTACTTC. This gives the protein CASSFGGPNEQYF. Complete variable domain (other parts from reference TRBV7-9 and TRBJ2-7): DTGVSQNPRHKITKRGQNVTFRCDPISEHNRLYWYRQTLGQGPEFLTYFQNEAQLEKSRLLSDRFSAERPKGSFSTLEIQRTEQGDSAMYLCASSFGGPNEQYFGPGTRLTVT.

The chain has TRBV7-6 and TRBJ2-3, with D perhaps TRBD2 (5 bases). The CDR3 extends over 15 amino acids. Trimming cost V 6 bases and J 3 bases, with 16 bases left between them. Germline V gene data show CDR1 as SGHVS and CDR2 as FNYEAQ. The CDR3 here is CASRRLADITDTQYF. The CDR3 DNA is TGTGCCAGCAGACGGCTAGCAGATATTACAGATACGCAGTATTTT.

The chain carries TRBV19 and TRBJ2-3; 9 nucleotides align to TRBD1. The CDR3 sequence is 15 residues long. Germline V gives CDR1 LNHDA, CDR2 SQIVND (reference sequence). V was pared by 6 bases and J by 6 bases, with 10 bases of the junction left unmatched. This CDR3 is CASSTSGTGPDTQYF. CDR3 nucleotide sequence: TGTGCCAGTAGCACCTCGGGGACAGGGCCCGATACGCAGTATTTT. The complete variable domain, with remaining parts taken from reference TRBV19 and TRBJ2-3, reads DGGITQSPKYLFRKEGQNVTLSCEQNLNHDAMYWYRQDPGQGLRLIYYSQIVNDFQKGDIAEGYSVSREKKESFPLTVTSAQKNPTAFYLCASSTSGTGPDTQYFGPGTRLTVL.

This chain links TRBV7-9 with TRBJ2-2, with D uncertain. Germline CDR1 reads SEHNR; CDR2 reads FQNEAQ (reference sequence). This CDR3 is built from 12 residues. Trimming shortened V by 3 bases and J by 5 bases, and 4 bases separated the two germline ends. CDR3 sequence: CASSFPTGELFF. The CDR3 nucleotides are TGTGCCAGCAGCTTTCCGACCGGGGAGCTGTTTTTT.

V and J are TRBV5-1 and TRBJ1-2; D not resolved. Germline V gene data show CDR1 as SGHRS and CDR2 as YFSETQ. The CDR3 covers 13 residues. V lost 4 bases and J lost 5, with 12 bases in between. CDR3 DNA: TGCGCCAGCAGCCATACAGAAAGGTATGGCTACACCTTC. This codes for CASSHTERYGYTF.

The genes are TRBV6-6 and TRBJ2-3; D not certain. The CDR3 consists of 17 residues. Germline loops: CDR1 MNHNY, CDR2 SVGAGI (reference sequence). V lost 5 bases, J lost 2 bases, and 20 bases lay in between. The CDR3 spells CASSLQRSYPFTDTQYF. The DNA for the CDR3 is TGTGCCAGCAGTCTTCAGCGCTCCTACCCTTTCACAGATACGCAGTATTTT.

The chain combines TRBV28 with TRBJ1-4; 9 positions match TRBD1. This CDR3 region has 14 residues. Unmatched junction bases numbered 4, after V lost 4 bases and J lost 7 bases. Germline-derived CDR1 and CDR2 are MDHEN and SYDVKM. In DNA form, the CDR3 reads TGTGCCAGCAGTTGGGGACAGGGAAGTGAAAAACTGTTTTTT. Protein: CASSWGQGSEKLFF.

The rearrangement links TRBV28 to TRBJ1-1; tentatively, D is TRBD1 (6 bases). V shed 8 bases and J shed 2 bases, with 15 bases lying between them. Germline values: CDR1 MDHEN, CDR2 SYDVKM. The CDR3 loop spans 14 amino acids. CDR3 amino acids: CASLVIQGNTEAFF. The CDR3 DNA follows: TGTGCCAGCCTAGTTATACAGGGAAACACTGAAGCTTTCTTT.

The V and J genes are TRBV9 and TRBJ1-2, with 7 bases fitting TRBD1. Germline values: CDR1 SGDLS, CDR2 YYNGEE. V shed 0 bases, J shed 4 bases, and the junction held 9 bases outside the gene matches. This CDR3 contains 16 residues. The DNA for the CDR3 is TGTGCCAGCAGCGTAGGGGAGAGGGGGCACGCCTATGGCTACACCTTC. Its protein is CASSVGERGHAYGYTF.

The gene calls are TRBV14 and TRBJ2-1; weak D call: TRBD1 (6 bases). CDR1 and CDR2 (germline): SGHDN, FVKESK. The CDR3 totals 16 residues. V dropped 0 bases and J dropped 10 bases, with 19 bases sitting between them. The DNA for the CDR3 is TGTGCCAGCAGCCAAGATTGGGGGACATCCATCTTCGAGCAGTTCTTC. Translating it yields CASSQDWGTSIFEQFF. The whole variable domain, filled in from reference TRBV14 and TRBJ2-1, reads EAGVTQFPSHSVIEKGQTVTLRCDPISGHDNLYWYRRVMGKEIKFLLHFVKESKQDESGMPNNRFLAERTGGTYSTLKVQPAELEDSGVYFCASSQDWGTSIFEQFFGPGTRLTVL.

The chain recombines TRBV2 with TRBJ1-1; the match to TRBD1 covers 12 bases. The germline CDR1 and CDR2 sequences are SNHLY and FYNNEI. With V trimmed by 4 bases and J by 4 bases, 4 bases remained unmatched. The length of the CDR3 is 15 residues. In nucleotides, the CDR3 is TGTGCCAGCAGTGGGGGGACAGGGGGCTCCACTGAAGCTTTCTTT. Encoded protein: CASSGGTGGSTEAFF.

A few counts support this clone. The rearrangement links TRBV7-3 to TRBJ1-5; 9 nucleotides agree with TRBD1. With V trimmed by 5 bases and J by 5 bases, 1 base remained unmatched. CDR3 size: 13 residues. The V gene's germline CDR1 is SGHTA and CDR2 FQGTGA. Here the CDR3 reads CASSRDRDQPQHF. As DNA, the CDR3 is TGTGCCAGCAGCCGGGACAGGGATCAGCCCCAGCATTTT.

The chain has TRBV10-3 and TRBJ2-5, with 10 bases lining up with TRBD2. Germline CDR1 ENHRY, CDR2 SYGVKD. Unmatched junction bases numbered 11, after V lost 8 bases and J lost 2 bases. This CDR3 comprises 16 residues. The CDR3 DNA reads TGTGCCATCCGGGGGGTAGCGGGAGGACTACAAGAGACCCAGTACTTC. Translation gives CAIRGVAGGLQETQYF.

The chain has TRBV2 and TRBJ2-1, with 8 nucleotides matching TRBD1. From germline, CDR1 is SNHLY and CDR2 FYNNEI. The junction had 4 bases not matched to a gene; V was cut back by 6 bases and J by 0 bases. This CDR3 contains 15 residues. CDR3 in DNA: TGTGCCAGCAGGGAGGACAGGGACTCCTACAATGAGCAGTTCTTC. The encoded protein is CASREDRDSYNEQFF.

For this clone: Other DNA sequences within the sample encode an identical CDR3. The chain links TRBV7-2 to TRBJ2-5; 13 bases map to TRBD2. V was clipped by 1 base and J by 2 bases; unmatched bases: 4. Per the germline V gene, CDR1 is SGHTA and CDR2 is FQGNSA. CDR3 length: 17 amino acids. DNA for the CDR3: TGTGCCAGCAGCTTAGGGACTAGCGGGAGTGGACAAGAGACCCAGTACTTC. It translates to CASSLGTSGSGQETQYF.

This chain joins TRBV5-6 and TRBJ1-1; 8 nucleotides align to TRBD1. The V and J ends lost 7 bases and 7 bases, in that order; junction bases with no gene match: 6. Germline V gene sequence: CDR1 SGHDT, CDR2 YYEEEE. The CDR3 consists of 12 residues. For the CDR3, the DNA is TGTGCCAGCCTTGGGACAGGCATTGAAGCTTTCTTT. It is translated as CASLGTGIEAFF.

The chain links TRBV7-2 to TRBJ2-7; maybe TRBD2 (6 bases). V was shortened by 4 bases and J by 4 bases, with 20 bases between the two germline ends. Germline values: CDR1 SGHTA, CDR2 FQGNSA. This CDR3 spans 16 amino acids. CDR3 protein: CASSSGARRLMYEQYF. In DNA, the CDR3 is TGTGCCAGCAGCTCGGGAGCTAGACGATTGATGTACGAGCAGTACTTC.